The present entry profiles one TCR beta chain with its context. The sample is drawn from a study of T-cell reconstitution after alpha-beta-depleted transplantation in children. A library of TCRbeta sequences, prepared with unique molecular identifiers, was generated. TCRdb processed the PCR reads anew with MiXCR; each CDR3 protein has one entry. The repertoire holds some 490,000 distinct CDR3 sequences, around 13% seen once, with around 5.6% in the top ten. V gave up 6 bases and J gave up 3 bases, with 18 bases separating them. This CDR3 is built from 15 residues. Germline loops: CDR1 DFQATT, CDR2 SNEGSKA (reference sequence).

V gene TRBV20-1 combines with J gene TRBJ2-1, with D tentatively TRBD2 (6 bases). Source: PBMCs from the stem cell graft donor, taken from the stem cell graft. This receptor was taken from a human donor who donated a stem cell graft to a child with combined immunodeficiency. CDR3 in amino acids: CSASFSRGVYNEQFF. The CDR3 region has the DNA TGCAGTGCCTCTTTCTCGCGGGGTGTCTACAATGAGCAGTTCTTC.